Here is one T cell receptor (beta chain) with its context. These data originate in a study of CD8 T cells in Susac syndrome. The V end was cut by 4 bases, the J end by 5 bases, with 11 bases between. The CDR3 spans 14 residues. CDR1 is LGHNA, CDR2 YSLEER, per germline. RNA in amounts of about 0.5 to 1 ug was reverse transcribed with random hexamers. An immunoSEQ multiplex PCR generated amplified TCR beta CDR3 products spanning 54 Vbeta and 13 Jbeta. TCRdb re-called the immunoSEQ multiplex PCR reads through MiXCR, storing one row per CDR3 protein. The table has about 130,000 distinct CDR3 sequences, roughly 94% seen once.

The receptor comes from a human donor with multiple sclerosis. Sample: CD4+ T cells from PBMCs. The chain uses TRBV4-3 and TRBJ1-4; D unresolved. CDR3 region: CASSRVVGNEKLFF. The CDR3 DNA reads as TGCGCCAGCAGCCGGGTTGTAGGCAATGAAAAACTGTTTTTT.